This T cell receptor beta chain emerged from a study of control samples from healthy donors and cancer patients. Deletions cut 1 base from V and 5 bases from J, with 6 bases between. Per the germline V gene, CDR1 is SEHNR and CDR2 is FQNEAQ (reference sequence). The CDR3 covers 12 residues. Clones were sequenced by immunoSEQ multiplex PCR, and TCRdb holds only the in-frame ones, with some missing. The repertoire holds 150,000 to 200,000 clones, 80% to 90% seen once, with more than 10% in the top ten. The TCR comes from a young man in good health. This chain uses TRBV7-9 with TRBJ2-7, with D possibly being TRBD1 (5 bases). Sample: blood. The CDR3, as DNA: TGTGCCAGCAGCTTAGTGGGGCACGAGCAGTACTTC. It codes for CASSLVGHEQYF.